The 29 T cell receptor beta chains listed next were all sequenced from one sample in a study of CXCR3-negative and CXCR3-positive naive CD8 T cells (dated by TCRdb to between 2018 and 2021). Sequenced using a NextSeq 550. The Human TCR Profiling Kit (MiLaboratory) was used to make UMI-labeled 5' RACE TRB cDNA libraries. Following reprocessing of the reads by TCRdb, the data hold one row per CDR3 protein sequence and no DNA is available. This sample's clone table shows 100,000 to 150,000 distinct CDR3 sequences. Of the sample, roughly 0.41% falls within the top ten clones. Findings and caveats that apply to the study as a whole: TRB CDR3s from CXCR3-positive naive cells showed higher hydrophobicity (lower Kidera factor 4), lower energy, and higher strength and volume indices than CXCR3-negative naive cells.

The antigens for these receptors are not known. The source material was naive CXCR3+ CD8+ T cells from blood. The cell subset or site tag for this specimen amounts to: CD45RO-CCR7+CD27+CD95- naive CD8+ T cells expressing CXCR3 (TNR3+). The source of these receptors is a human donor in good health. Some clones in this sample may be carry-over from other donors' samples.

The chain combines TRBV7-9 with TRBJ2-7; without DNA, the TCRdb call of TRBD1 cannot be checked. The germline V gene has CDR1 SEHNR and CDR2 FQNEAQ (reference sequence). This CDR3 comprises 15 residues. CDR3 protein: CASCYPTGTVYEQYF.

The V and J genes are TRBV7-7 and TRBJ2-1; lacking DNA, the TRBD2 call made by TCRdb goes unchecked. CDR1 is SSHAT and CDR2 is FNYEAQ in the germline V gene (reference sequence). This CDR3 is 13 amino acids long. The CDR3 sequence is CASSPTRGNEQFF.

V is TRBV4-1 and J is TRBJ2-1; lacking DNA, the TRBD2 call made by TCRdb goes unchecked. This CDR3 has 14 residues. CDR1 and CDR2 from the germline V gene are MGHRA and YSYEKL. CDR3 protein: CASSQNVRGNEQFF.

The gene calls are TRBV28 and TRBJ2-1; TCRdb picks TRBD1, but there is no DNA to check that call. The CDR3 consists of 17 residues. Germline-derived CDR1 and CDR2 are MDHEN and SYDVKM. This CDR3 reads CASSFFAGGTSYNEQFF.

The CDR3 sequence: CASSLRQNNSPLHF. The chain has TRBV28 and TRBJ1-6; TCRdb's assignment of TRBD1 cannot be checked, as there is no DNA. Per the germline V gene, CDR1 is MDHEN and CDR2 is SYDVKM. The CDR3 is 14 amino acids.

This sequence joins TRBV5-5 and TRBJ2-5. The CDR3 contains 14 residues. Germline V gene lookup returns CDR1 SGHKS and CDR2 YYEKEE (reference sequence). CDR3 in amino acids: CASSFFQGQETQYF.

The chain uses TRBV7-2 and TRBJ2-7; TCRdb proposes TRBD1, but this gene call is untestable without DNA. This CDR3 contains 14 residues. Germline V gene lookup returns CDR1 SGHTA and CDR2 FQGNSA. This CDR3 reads CASSLASPGYEQYF. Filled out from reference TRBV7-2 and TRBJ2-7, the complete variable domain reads GAGVSQSPSNKVTEKGKDVELRCDPISGHTALYWYRQSLGQGLEFLIYFQGNSAPDKSGLPSDRFSAERTGGSVSTLTIQRTQQEDSAVYLCASSLASPGYEQYFGPGTRLTVT.

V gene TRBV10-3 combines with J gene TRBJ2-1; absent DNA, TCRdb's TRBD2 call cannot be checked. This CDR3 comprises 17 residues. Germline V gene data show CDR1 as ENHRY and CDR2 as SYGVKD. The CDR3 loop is CAISEDSGGISYNEQFF.

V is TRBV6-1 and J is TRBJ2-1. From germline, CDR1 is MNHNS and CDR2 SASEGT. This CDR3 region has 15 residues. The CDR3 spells CASSEVGLIYNEQFF.

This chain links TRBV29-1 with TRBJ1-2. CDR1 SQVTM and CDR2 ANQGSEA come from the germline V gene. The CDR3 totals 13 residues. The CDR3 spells CSVEFGQRYGYTF.

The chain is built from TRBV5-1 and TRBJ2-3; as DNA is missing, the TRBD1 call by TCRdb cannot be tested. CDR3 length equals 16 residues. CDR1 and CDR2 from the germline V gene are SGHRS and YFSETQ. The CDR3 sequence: CASSHGGQGQLDTQYF.

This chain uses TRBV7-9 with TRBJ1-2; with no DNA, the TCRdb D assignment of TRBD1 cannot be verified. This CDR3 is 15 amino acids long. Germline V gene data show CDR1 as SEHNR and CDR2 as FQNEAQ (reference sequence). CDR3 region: CASSSPGGGVYGYTF.

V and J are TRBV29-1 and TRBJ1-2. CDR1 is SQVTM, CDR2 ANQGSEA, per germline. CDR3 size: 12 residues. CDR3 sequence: CSVVQDNYGYTF.

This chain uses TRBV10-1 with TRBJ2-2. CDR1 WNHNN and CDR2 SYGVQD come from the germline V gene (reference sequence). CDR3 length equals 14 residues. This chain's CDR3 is CASSEFRNTGELFF.

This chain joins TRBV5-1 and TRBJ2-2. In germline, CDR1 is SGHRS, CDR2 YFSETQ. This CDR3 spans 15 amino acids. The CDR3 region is CASSSDSANTGELFF.

CDR3 protein: CASSLAGAGYSGGGYTF. V gene TRBV12-3 or TRBV12-4 combines with J gene TRBJ1-2. This CDR3 is 17 amino acids long.

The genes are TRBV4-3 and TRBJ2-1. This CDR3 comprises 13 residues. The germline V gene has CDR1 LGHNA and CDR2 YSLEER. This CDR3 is CASSQRTYNEQFF.

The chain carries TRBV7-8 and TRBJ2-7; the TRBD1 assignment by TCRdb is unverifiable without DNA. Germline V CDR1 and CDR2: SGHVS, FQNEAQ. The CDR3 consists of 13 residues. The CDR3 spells CASSFDRGHEQYF.

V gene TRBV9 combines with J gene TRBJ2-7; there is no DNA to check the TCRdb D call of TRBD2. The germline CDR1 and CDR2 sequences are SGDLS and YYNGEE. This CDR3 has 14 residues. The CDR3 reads CASSVASGSVEQYF.

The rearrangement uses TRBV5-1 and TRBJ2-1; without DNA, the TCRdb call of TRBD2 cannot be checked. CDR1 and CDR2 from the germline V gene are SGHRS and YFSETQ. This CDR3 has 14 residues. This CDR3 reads CASSWTSGSYEQFF.

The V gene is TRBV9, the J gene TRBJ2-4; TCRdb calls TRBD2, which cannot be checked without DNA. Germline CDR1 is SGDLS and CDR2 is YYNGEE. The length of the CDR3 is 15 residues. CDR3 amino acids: CASSAGLAGRNIQYF.

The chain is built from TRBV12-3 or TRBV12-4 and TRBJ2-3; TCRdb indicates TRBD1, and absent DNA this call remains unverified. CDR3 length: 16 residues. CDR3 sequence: CASFRAGGPNTDTQYF.

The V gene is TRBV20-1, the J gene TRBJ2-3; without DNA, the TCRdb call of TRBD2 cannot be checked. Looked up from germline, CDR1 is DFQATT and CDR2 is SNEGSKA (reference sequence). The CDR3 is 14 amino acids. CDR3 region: CSAPSKDYTDTQYF.

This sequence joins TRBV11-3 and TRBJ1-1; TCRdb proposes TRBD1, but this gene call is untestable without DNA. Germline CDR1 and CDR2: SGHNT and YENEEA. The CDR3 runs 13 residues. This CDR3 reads CASRNRVNTEAFF.

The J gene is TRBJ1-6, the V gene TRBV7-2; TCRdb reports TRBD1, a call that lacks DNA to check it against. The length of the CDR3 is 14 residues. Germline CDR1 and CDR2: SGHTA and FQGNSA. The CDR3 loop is CASSGWDRQKPLHF.

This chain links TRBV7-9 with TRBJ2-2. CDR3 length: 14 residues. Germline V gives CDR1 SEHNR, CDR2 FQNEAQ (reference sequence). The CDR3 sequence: CASSPRMGSGELFF.

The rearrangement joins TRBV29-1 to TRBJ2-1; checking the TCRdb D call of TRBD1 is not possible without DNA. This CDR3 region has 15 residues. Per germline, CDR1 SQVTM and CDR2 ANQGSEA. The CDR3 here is CSALPRDRFYNEQFF.

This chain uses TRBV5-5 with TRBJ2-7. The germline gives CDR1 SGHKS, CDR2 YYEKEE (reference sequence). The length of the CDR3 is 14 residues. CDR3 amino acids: CASSFFGSTYEQYF.

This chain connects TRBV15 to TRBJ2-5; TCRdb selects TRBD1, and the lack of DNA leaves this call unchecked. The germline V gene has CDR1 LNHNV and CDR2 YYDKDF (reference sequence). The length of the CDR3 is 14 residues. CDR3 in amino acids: CATSQDRGQETQYF.